This T cell receptor beta chain stems from a study of CD8+CD57+ T cells in acquired aplastic anemia. About the study: Quantities of DNA derived from sorted CD4+ and CD8+ cells averaged around 3 ug.

On this clonotype itself: Antigen specificity is unknown.

Genomic DNA provided the template from which TCR beta VDJ and CDR3 profiles were obtained. Via MiXCR, TCRdb re-called the reads, giving one row per CDR3 protein. The sample lists over 150,000 distinct CDR3 sequences; around 48% were seen once. Germline loops: CDR1 SGHRS, CDR2 YFSETQ. Trimming shortened V by 1 base and J by 0 bases, and 26 bases separated the two germline ends. The CDR3 runs to 21 residues. General observations from the study: Patients and controls had CD8+ Simpson's diversity values that were not significantly distinct.

All sequencing subjects had displayed CD8+CD57+ cell expansion on flow cytometry. Source material: sorted CD4+, CD8+, or CD8+CD57+ T cells (not recorded which) from PBMCs. The clonotype comes from a human donor with aplastic anemia. V gene TRBV5-1 combines with J gene TRBJ2-1, with D perhaps TRBD1 (5 bases). DNA of the CDR3: TGCGCCAGCAGCTTGAATTGGGGCAGAAATTCACCCCTAAGCTCCTACAATGAGCAGTTCTTC. Its protein product is CASSLNWGRNSPLSSYNEQFF.